Here is one T cell receptor (beta chain) with its context. Its antigen is as yet unknown. The data were taken from a study of OX40 agonist ivuxolimab in advanced cancers. Looking at the study overall: Patients took ivuxolimab, an agonistic anti-OX40 (CD134) antibody. Of the patients, three showed partial responses, one with hepatocellular carcinoma and two with cutaneous melanoma. Study results and caveats: Partial responders at 0.1-3.0 mg/kg showed near-lowest clonal expansion.

Germline CDR1 is LGHNA and CDR2 is YNFKEQ. The CDR3 has 15 amino acids. V dropped 4 bases and J dropped 1 base, with 11 bases sitting between them. Some clones are missing from TCRdb's copy, which holds only in-frame ones; the method was immunoSEQ multiplex PCR. The sample carries 35,000 to 40,000 clones, about 90% recorded once. This sequence joins TRBV4-2 and TRBJ2-1; D is perhaps TRBD1 (5 bases). The sequence came from an adult with an advanced solid tumor such as melanoma, head and neck, liver or kidney cancer. The sample in question was CD4+ or CD8+ T cells sorted from blood, obtained in a trial of the OX40 agonist ivuxolimab. CDR3: CASSRAGSSYNEQFF. CDR3 sequence (DNA): TGTGCCAGCAGCCGGGCAGGGTCTTCCTACAATGAGCAGTTCTTC.